This entry concerns a single TCR beta chain. The data originate from a study of blood T cell repertoires in COVID-19. About the research overall: Samples taken during acute and convalescent COVID-19 were collected in the United States, Italy and Spain. The cDNA or gDNA used as material had been derived from T cells, B-cell-depleted T cells, or PBMCs.

Germline CDR1 SGHTA, CDR2 FQGTGA. This CDR3 has 16 residues. The V gene lost 3 bases and the J gene lost 0 bases, with 11 bases spanning the gap. In the original analysis: Reference gene primer amplification in the assay estimated nucleated cell counts. Assay: immunoSEQ multiplex PCR; the TCRdb copy retains only in-frame clones and omits some. That table is the source of V, J and clone size, and D and trimming were worked out from the DNA. The sample lists 210,000 or so clones; around 85% were seen once. The receptor's source is a woman in her forties or fifties with acute or convalescent COVID-19. This chain joins TRBV7-3 and TRBJ2-2, with D perhaps matching TRBD2 (6 bases). The sequenced sample was peripheral blood. CDR3 sequence reads: CASSLFSGANTGELFF. The DNA of the CDR3 is TGTGCCAGCAGCTTGTTTTCGGGGGCGAACACCGGGGAGCTGTTTTTT.